A single sample is the source of the 31 T cell receptor beta chains below, sequenced in a study of blood T cell repertoires in COVID-19. Profiling relied on immunoSEQ multiplex PCR, and the TCRdb table lists in-frame clones only, not all of them. The table records 130,000 or so clones, about 84% of them present only once. The sequencing input was peripheral blood. These receptors were collected from a woman aged 55 to 70 with acute or convalescent COVID-19.

The chain employs TRBV3-1 (or the pseudogene TRBV3-2) and TRBJ2-1, with 9 nucleotides matching TRBD2. Germline-derived CDR1 and CDR2 are LGHDT and YNNKEL (reference sequence). This CDR3 has 17 amino acids. V lost 4 bases to trimming and J lost 4 bases; unmatched junction nucleotides: 11. CDR3 in DNA: TGTGCCAGCAGCCTCTCCGCGACTAGCGGAGCGTACAATGAGCAGTTCTTC. Translation: CASSLSATSGAYNEQFF.

The V and J genes are TRBV30 and TRBJ1-3; D not certain. CDR1 and CDR2 from the germline V gene are GTSNPN and SVGIG (reference sequence). This CDR3 is built from 15 residues. V dropped 0 bases and J dropped 4 bases, with 13 bases sitting between them. CDR3 region: CAWSVRNLAGNTIYF. CDR3 nucleotides: TGTGCCTGGAGTGTAAGAAACCTGGCCGGAAACACCATATATTTT.

The V gene is TRBV25-1, the J gene TRBJ2-5; possible D gene TRBD1, 6 bases. Germline values: CDR1 MGHDK, CDR2 SYGVNS. Deletions cut 6 bases from V and 2 bases from J, with 16 bases between. CDR3 size: 15 residues. The CDR3 loop reads CASSSRGRGQETQYF. CDR3 sequence (DNA): TGTGCCAGCAGCAGTCGTGGCAGGGGACAAGAGACCCAGTACTTC.

The rearrangement links TRBV5-1 to TRBJ1-6; 7 bases fit TRBD1. Germline loops: CDR1 SGHRS, CDR2 YFSETQ. This CDR3 has 16 amino acids. With V trimmed by 4 bases and J by 7 bases, 11 bases remained unmatched. The CDR3: CASSLIPGTENSPLHF. CDR3 sequence (DNA): TGCGCCAGCAGCCTAATACCCGGGACAGAAAATTCACCCCTCCACTTT.

This chain connects TRBV6-6 to TRBJ2-5; 11 positions agree with TRBD2. Germline assignment: CDR1 MNHNY and CDR2 SVGAGI (reference sequence). The CDR3 totals 14 residues. V lost 8 bases to trimming and J lost 2 bases; unmatched junction nucleotides: 4. The CDR3 bases are TGTGCCAGCCGGGGGACTAGCGGACAAGAGACCCAGTACTTC. Translation gives CASRGTSGQETQYF.

This clone was detected a few times. The chain links TRBV7-3 to TRBJ2-1; 11 bases align to TRBD2. CDR1 is SGHTA and CDR2 is FQGTGA in the germline V gene. This CDR3 has 15 amino acids. J was trimmed by 8 bases and V by 5 bases; bases with no gene match: 8. The CDR3 here is CASSERLAGSDEQFF. As DNA, the CDR3 is TGTGCCAGCAGCGAACGACTAGCGGGGTCGGATGAGCAGTTCTTC.

V gene TRBV11-2 combines with J gene TRBJ1-2; D is unclear. The CDR3 sequence is 15 residues long. V was shortened by 0 bases and J by 5 bases, with 13 bases between the two germline ends. Germline lookup yields CDR1 SGHAT and CDR2 FQNNGV. CDR3 sequence reads: CASSLDRQAQYGYTF. The CDR3 region has the DNA TGTGCCAGCAGCTTAGATAGGCAGGCTCAATATGGCTACACCTTC.

The chain couples TRBV15 to TRBJ1-4; 9 bases are a match to TRBD1. Per the germline V gene, CDR1 is LNHNV and CDR2 is YYDKDF (reference sequence). CDR3 size: 14 residues. V trimming: 4 bases; J trimming: 8 bases; junction bases outside the gene matches: 5. In nucleotides, the CDR3 is TGTGCCACCAGCACCGGGACAGGGATCGAAAAACTGTTTTTT. Translated: CATSTGTGIEKLFF. Supplemented by reference TRBV15 and TRBJ1-4, the full variable domain reads DAMVIQNPRYQVTQFGKPVTLSCSQTLNHNVMYWYQQKSSQAPKLLFHYYDKDFNNEADTPDNFQSRRPNTSFCFLDIRSPGLGDTAMYLCATSTGTGIEKLFFGSGTQLSVL.

A single count supports this clone. The J gene is TRBJ1-2, the V gene TRBV27; D uncertain. Trimming removed 5 bases from V and 7 bases from J, with 14 bases in between. Germline V gene data show CDR1 as MNHEY and CDR2 as SMNVEV (reference sequence). This CDR3 spans 13 amino acids. The CDR3: CASSPFGLTGYTF. DNA for the CDR3: TGTGCCAGCAGTCCGTTCGGACTGACTGGCTACACCTTC.

The V gene is TRBV5-4, the J gene TRBJ1-2; 7 bases are shared with TRBD1. The CDR3 length is 14 residues. The V and J ends lost 2 bases and 4 bases, in that order; junction bases with no gene match: 5. Germline V lookup: CDR1 SGHNT, CDR2 YYREEE (reference sequence). The DNA of the CDR3 is TGTGCCAGCAGCTTATCGGGACAGCTCTATGGCTACACCTTC. Its protein is CASSLSGQLYGYTF.

The rearrangement joins TRBV5-6 to TRBJ1-3; tentatively, D is TRBD1 (5 bases). Trimming pared 0 bases from V and 1 base from J, leaving 14 bases between. The germline CDR1 and CDR2 sequences are SGHDT and YYEEEE. The CDR3 has 17 amino acids. CDR3 protein: CASSLGVTAISGNTIYF. In DNA form, the CDR3 reads TGTGCCAGCAGCTTGGGAGTGACAGCAATATCTGGAAACACCATATATTTT. The whole variable domain, remainder taken from reference TRBV5-6 and TRBJ1-3, is DAGVTQSPTHLIKTRGQQVTLRCSPKSGHDTVSWYQQALGQGPQFIFQYYEEEERQRGNFPDRFSGHQFPNYSSELNVNALLLGDSALYLCASSLGVTAISGNTIYFGEGSWLTVV.

The chain has TRBV11-2 and TRBJ2-5, with D hard to call. Germline V gives CDR1 SGHAT, CDR2 FQNNGV. This CDR3 spans 14 amino acids. V lost 5 bases, J lost 2 bases, and 12 bases lay in between. This chain's CDR3 is CASSPFEKQETQYF. The CDR3 DNA is TGTGCCAGCAGCCCCTTCGAGAAACAAGAGACCCAGTACTTC.

The CDR3: CASSFGGQNNYGYTF. DNA for the CDR3: TGTGCCAGCAGTTTTGGGGGACAGAATAACTATGGCTACACCTTC. The J gene is TRBJ1-2, the V gene TRBV28, with 7 bases lining up with TRBD1. CDR1 MDHEN and CDR2 SYDVKM come from the germline V gene. The CDR3 is 15 amino acids. Trimming removed 3 bases from V and 1 base from J; junction bases left unmatched: 5.

V usage is TRBV7-9 and J usage is TRBJ1-2, with TRBD1 identical over 8 bases. V trimming: 7 bases; J trimming: 5 bases; junction bases outside the gene matches: 6. The CDR3 totals 13 residues. The germline CDR1 and CDR2 sequences are SEHNR and FQNEAQ (reference sequence). The CDR3: CASTRDRNYGYTF. In nucleotides, the CDR3 is TGTGCCAGCACCCGGGACAGGAATTATGGCTACACCTTC.

The genes are TRBV3-1 (or the pseudogene TRBV3-2) and TRBJ1-3; D perhaps matches TRBD1 (6 bases). The germline V gene has CDR1 LGHDT and CDR2 YNNKEL (reference sequence). This CDR3 is built from 17 residues. Trimming took off 4 bases at V and 0 bases at J, with 16 bases between the two ends. The CDR3: CASSRSRGPYSGNTIYF. Here the CDR3 DNA reads TGTGCCAGCAGCCGCTCCAGGGGACCCTACTCTGGAAACACCATATATTTT.

The chain employs TRBV29-1 and TRBJ2-5, with D possibly being TRBD1 (7 bases). The CDR3 runs 15 residues. Looked up from germline, CDR1 is SQVTM and CDR2 is ANQGSEA. The V gene lost 2 bases and the J gene lost 2 bases, with 15 bases spanning the gap. The chain's CDR3 is CSVESAGGWQETQYF. The CDR3 coding sequence is TGCAGCGTTGAATCCGCAGGGGGGTGGCAAGAGACCCAGTACTTC.

The rearrangement links TRBV7-2 to TRBJ2-2; 9 bases map to TRBD1. V shed 4 bases, J shed 5 bases, and the junction held 11 bases outside the gene matches. In germline, CDR1 is SGHTA, CDR2 FQGNSA. This CDR3 is 17 amino acids long. The CDR3, as DNA: TGTGCCAGCAGCTCCCCCAGCGGGACAGGGAAGACCGGGGAGCTGTTTTTT. It yields the protein CASSSPSGTGKTGELFF.

The V and J genes are TRBV6-5 and TRBJ2-1; 9 bases line up with TRBD1. There are 15 residues in the CDR3. The trim removed 4 bases at V and 4 bases at J, leaving 5 bases unmatched. Germline V gives CDR1 MNHEY, CDR2 SVGAGI. CDR3 DNA sequence: TGTGCCAGCAGTTCGCCGGGACAGGGATACAATGAGCAGTTCTTC. This gives the protein CASSSPGQGYNEQFF.

The V call is TRBV7-3, the J call TRBJ2-3; D possibly corresponds to TRBD2 (6 bases). Trimming pared 5 bases from V and 0 bases from J, leaving 15 bases between. Per the germline V gene, CDR1 is SGHTA and CDR2 is FQGTGA. CDR3 length: 16 residues. The CDR3 loop reads CASSPSRAGSTDTQYF. DNA for the CDR3: TGTGCCAGCAGCCCCTCAAGGGCGGGAAGCACAGATACGCAGTATTTT.

The CDR3 coding sequence is TGCAGCGTTGAAGATCTTTTCGACAGGGTAGCTTTCTTT. Protein product: CSVEDLFDRVAFF. V usage is TRBV29-1 and J usage is TRBJ1-1, with TRBD1 identical over 7 bases. Germline V gene data show CDR1 as SQVTM and CDR2 as ANQGSEA. The CDR3 contains 13 residues. V was pared by 0 bases and J by 10 bases, with 8 bases of the junction left unmatched.

This clone was seen once. The chain carries TRBV5-6 and TRBJ2-1; D not certain. CDR1 SGHDT and CDR2 YYEEEE come from the germline V gene. V lost 6 bases to trimming and J lost 10 bases, with 20 bases between them. The length of the CDR3 is 14 residues. The CDR3 spells CASINSSGRPEQFF. CDR3 sequence (DNA): TGTGCCAGCATCAATTCTTCAGGTCGCCCCGAGCAGTTCTTC.

This clone was observed once. The chain is built from TRBV21-1 and TRBJ2-7; TRBD1, the table's D call, lacks a check against the DNA. TRBV21-1 is classified as a pseudogene. This CDR3 is 14 amino acids long. The CDR3 DNA sequence: TGTGCCACCCCAAACCGGACAGGGATCGACGAGCAGTACGTC. Its translation: CATPNRTGIDEQYV.

About this clone itself: Other DNA sequences from this sample encode an identical CDR3 as well. This sequence joins TRBV18 and TRBJ1-1; no reliable D call. The CDR3 runs to 13 residues. The germline V gene has CDR1 KGHSH and CDR2 LQKENI. The V gene lost 0 bases and the J gene lost 5 bases, with 7 bases spanning the gap. Written as DNA, the CDR3 is TGTGCCAGCTCACCACCCCAGAATACTGAAGCTTTCTTT. The encoded protein is CASSPPQNTEAFF.

The J gene is TRBJ2-3, the V gene TRBV7-2; D uncertain. Trimming shortened V by 4 bases and J by 6 bases, and 11 bases separated the two germline ends. The CDR3 length is 13 residues. Germline V gene data show CDR1 as SGHTA and CDR2 as FQGNSA. Written as DNA, the CDR3 is TGTGCCAGCAGCTCAGTATTAACGGATACGCAGTATTTT. Translated: CASSSVLTDTQYF.

CDR3 in DNA: TGCGCCAGCCACGACAACCGGGACAGGAGCTATGGCTACACCTTC. This sequence encodes CASHDNRDRSYGYTF. This sequence joins TRBV5-1 and TRBJ1-2; the match to TRBD1 covers 8 bases. V gave up 7 bases and J gave up 4 bases; unmatched junction bases: 12. The CDR3 length is 15 residues. Germline assignment: CDR1 SGHRS and CDR2 YFSETQ.

This rearrangement joins TRBV28 to TRBJ2-7, with a possible D match to TRBD2 (5 bases). Germline assignment: CDR1 MDHEN and CDR2 SYDVKM. The CDR3 loop spans 11 amino acids. V was shortened by 8 bases and J by 7 bases, with 12 bases between the two germline ends. The CDR3 region is CASSTPGEQYF. In nucleotides, the CDR3 is TGTGCCAGCTCCACACCGGGGGAGCAGTACTTC. The full variable domain, with the rest looked up from reference TRBV28 and TRBJ2-7, is DVKVTQSSRYLVKRTGEKVFLECVQDMDHENMFWYRQDPGLGLRLIYFSYDVKMKEKGDIPEGYSVSREKKERFSLILESASTNQTSMYLCASSTPGEQYFGPGTRLTVT.

This chain connects TRBV7-8 to TRBJ1-1, with TRBD1 identical over 7 bases. V lost 1 base, J lost 7 bases, and 15 bases stayed unmatched. The CDR3 length is 17 residues. The germline V gene has CDR1 SGHVS and CDR2 FQNEAQ. In DNA form, the CDR3 reads TGTGCCAGCAGCTTAGGGGTCCTGACAGGGACGGGGGATGAAGCTTTCTTT. It translates to CASSLGVLTGTGDEAFF.

The chain recombines TRBV18 with TRBJ1-1, with no clear D. The germline V gene has CDR1 KGHSH and CDR2 LQKENI. Trimming shortened V by 3 bases and J by 1 base, and 9 bases separated the two germline ends. This CDR3 has 14 amino acids. CDR3 region: CASSPSGRNTEAFF. The CDR3, as DNA: TGTGCCAGCTCACCGAGCGGACGGAACACTGAAGCTTTCTTT.

The chain recombines TRBV15 with TRBJ1-2; D may be TRBD1 (5 bases). V dropped 1 base and J dropped 1 base, with 7 bases sitting between them. Germline values: CDR1 LNHNV, CDR2 YYDKDF (reference sequence). The CDR3 spans 14 residues. CDR3 coding DNA: TGTGCCACCAGCAGAGGACAGATTAACTATGGCTACACCTTC. The encoded protein is CATSRGQINYGYTF.

The chain couples TRBV18 to TRBJ2-5; 7 bases align to TRBD2. Trimming removed 2 bases from V and 3 bases from J; junction bases left unmatched: 9. Germline CDR1 and CDR2: KGHSH and LQKENI. The CDR3 is made up of 16 amino acids. Written as DNA, the CDR3 is TGTGCCAGCTCACCAATGGCTAGCGGAGGGAAAGAGACCCAGTACTTC. It encodes CASSPMASGGKETQYF.

This clone has just a few counts. The chain joins TRBV10-1 to TRBJ2-2; 7 nucleotides line up with TRBD1. The CDR3 extends over 14 amino acids. With V trimmed by 5 bases and J by 4 bases, 4 bases remained unmatched. Looked up from germline, CDR1 is WNHNN and CDR2 is SYGVQD (reference sequence). DNA for the CDR3: TGCGCCAGCAGTCGTGGACAGGCCACCGGGGAGCTGTTTTTT. Protein product: CASSRGQATGELFF.